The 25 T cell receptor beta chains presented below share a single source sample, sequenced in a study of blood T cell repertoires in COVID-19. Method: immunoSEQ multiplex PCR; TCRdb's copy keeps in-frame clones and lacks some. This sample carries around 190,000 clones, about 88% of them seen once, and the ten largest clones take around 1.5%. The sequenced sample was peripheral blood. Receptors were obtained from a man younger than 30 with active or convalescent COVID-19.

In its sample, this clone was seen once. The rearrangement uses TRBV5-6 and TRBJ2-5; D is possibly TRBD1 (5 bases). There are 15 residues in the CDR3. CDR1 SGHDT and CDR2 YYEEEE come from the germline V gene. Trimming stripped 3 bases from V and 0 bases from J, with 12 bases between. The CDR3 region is CASSSWGIHQETQYF. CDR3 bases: TGTGCCAGCAGCTCCTGGGGCATACACCAAGAGACCCAGTACTTC.

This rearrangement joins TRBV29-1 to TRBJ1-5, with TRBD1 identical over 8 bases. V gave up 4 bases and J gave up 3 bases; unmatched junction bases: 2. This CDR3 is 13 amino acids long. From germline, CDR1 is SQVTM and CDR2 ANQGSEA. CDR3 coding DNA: TGCAGCGTTGGACAGGGGACCAATCAGCCCCAGCATTTT. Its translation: CSVGQGTNQPQHF.

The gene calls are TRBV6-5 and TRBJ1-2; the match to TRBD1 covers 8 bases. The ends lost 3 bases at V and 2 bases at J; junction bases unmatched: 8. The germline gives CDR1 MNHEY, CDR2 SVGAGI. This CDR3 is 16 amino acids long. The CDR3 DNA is TGTGCCAGCAGTTATGACAGGGGTATTAACAACTATGGCTACACCTTC. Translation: CASSYDRGINNYGYTF.

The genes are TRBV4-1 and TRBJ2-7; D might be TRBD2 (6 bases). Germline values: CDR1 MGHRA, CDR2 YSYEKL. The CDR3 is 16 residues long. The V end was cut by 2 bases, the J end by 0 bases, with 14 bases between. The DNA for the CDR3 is TGCGCCAGCAGCCAACTTCCCGGGGGAAACTCCTACGAGCAGTACTTC. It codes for CASSQLPGGNSYEQYF.

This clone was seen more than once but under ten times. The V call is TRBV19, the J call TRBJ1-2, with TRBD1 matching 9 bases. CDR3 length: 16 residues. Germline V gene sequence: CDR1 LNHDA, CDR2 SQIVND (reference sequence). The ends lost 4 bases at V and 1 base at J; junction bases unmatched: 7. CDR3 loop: CASSRPGQGLNYGYTF. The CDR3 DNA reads TGTGCCAGTAGTAGACCGGGACAGGGACTTAACTATGGCTACACCTTC.

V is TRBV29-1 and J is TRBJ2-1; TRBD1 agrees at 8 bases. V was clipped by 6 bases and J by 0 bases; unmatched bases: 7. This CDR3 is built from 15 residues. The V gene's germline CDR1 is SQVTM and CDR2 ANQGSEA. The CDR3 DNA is TGCAGCGTAGGGACAGGAACAAGCTCCTACAATGAGCAGTTCTTC. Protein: CSVGTGTSSYNEQFF.

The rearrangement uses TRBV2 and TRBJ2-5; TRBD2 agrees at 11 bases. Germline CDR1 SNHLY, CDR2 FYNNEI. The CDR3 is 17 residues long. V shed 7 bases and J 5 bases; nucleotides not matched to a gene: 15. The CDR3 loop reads CASTALAGVTAVETQYF. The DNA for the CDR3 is TGTGCCAGCACCGCACTAGCGGGAGTCACCGCGGTTGAGACCCAGTACTTC.

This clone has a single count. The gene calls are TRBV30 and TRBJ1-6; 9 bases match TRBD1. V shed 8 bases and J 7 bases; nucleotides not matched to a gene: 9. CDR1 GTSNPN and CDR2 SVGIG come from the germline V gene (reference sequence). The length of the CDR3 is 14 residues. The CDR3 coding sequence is TGTGCCCGTTCCGGGACAGGGAACAATTCACCCCTCCACTTT. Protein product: CARSGTGNNSPLHF.

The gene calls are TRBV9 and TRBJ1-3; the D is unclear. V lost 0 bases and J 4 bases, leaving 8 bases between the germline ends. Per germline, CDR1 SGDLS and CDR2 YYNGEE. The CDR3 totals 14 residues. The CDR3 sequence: CASSVGATGNTIYF. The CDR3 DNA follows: TGTGCCAGCAGCGTAGGGGCTACAGGAAACACCATATATTTT.

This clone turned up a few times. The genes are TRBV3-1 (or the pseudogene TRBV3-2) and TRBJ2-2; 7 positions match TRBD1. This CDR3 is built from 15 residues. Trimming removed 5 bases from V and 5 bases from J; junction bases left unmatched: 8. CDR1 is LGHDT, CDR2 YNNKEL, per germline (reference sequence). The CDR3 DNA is TGTGCCAGCAGCGATACCTACAGGGGAACCGGGGAGCTGTTTTTT. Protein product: CASSDTYRGTGELFF.

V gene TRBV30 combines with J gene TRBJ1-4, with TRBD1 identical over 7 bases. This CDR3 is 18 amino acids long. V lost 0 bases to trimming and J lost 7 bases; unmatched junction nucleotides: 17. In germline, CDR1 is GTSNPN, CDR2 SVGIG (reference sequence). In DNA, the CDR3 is TGTGCCTGGAGTGTACGGGGGATCGGGAGGGGGCATCGTGAAAAACTGTTTTTT. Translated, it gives CAWSVRGIGRGHREKLFF.

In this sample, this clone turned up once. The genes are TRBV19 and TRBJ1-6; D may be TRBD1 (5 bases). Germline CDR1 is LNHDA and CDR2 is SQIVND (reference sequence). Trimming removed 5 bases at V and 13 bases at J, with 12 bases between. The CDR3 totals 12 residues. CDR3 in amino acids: CASSGRVIPLHF. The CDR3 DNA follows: TGTGCCAGTAGTGGCAGGGTAATTCCCCTCCACTTT.

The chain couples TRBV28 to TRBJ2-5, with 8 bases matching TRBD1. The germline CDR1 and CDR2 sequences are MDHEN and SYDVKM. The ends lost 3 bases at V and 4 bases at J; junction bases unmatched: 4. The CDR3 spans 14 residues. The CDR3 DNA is TGTGCCAGCAGTTTTGGGACAGGAGGAGAGACCCAGTACTTC. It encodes CASSFGTGGETQYF.

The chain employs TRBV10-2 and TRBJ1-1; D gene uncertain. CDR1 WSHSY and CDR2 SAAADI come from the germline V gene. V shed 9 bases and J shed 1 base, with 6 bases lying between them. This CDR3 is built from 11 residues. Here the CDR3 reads CARRQNTEAFF. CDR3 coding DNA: TGCGCCAGGAGACAGAACACTGAAGCTTTCTTT.

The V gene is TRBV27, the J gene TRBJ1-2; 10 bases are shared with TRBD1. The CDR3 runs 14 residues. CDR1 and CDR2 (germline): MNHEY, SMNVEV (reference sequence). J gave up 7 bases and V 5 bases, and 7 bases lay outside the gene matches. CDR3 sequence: CASSADRGNGGYTF. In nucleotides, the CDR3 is TGTGCCAGCAGTGCGGACAGGGGGAATGGTGGCTACACCTTC.

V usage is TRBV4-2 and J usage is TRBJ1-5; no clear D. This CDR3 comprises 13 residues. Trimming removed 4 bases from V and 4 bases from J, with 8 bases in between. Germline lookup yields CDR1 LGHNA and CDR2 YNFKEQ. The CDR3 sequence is CASSPRGNQPQHF. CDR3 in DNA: TGTGCCAGCAGCCCACGAGGGAATCAGCCCCAGCATTTT.

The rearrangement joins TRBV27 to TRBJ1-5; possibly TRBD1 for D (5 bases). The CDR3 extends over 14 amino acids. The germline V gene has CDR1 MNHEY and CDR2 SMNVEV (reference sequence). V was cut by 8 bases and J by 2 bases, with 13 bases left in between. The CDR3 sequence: CASARRGGNQPQHF. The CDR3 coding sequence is TGTGCCAGCGCGCGGAGGGGTGGCAATCAGCCCCAGCATTTT.

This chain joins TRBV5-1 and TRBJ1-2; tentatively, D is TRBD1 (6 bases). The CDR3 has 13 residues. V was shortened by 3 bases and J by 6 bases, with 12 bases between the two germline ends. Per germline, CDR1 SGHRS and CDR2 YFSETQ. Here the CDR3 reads CASSSMGADGYTF. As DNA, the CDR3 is TGCGCCAGCAGCTCCATGGGGGCCGATGGCTACACCTTC.

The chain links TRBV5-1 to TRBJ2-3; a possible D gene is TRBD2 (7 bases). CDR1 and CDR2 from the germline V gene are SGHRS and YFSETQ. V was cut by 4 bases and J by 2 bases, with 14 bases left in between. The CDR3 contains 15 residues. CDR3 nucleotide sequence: TGCGCCAGCAGCACGGGGGGCGGTTCCACAGATACGCAGTATTTT. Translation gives CASSTGGGSTDTQYF.

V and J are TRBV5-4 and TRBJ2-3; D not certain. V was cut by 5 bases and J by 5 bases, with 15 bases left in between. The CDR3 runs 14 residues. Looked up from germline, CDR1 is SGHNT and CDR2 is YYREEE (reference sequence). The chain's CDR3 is CASRPDSAGDTQYF. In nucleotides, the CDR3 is TGTGCCAGCAGACCCGACTCCGCCGGAGATACGCAGTATTTT.

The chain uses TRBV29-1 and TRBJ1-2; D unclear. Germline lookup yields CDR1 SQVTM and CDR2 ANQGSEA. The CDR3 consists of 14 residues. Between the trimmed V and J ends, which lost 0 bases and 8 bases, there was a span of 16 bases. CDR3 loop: CSVEDLSGVGGYTF. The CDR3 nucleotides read TGCAGCGTTGAAGATCTATCCGGGGTCGGCGGCTACACCTTC.

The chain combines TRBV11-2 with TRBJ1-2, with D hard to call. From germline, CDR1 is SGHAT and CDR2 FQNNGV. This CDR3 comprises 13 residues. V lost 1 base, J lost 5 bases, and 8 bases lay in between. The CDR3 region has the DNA TGTGCCAGCAGCTTAGCCCGAGGATATGGCTACACCTTC. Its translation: CASSLARGYGYTF.

The CDR3 nucleotides are TGCGCCAGCAGCTTTATGAGGGACAGCTACGAGCAGTACTTC. It translates to CASSFMRDSYEQYF. This chain connects TRBV5-1 to TRBJ2-7, with 7 bases lining up with TRBD1. Germline CDR1 and CDR2: SGHRS and YFSETQ. The CDR3 length is 14 residues. With V trimmed by 2 bases and J by 3 bases, 5 bases remained unmatched.

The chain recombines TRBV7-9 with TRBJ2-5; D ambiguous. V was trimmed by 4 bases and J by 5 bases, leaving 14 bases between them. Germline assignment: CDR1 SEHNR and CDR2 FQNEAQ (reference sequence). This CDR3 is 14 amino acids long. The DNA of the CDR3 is TGTGCCAGCAGCTCCGGCGGCTTCGTGGAGACCCAGTACTTC. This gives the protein CASSSGGFVETQYF.

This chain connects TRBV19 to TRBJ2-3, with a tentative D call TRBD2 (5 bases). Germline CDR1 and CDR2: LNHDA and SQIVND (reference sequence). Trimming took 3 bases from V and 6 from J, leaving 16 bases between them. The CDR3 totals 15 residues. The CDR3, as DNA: TGTGCCAGTAGTATGGCTAGCCCGCCAACCGATACGCAGTATTTT. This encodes CASSMASPPTDTQYF.